This TCR beta chain was profiled in a study of identical twins. V was trimmed by 3 bases and J by 10 bases, leaving 22 bases between them. CDR1 and CDR2 (germline): KGHSH, LQKENI. This CDR3 is 16 amino acids long. TCRdb redid the calling of the 5' RACE reads with MiXCR, one entry per CDR3 protein. The sample contains hundreds of thousands of distinct CDR3 sequences, approximately 6.1% of which appear only once. This TCR was recovered from a young man in good health. The sample comprised naive T cells sorted from blood. The chain recombines TRBV18 with TRBJ2-1; D is possibly TRBD1 or TRBD2 (5 bases each). CDR3 loop: CASSPAGTSVPMEQFF. The CDR3 bases are TGTGCCAGCTCACCTGCCGGGACCTCCGTCCCTATGGAGCAGTTCTTC.